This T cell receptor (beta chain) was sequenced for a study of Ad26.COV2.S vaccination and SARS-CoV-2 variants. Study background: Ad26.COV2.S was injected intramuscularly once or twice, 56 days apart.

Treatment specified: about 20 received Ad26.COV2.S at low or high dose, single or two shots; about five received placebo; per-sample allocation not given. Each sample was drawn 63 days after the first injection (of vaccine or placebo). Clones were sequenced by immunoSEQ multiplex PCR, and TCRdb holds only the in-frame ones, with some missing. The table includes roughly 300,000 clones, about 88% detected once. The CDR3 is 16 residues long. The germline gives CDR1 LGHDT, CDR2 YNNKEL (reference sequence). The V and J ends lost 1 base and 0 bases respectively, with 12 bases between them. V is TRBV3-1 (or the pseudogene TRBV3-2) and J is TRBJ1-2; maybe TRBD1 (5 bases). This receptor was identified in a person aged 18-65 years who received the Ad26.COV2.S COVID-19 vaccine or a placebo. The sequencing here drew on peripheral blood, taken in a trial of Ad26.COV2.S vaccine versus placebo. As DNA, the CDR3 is TGTGCCAGCAGCCAAGGGTTTCAGGGAGCTAACTATGGCTACACCTTC. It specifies CASSQGFQGANYGYTF.